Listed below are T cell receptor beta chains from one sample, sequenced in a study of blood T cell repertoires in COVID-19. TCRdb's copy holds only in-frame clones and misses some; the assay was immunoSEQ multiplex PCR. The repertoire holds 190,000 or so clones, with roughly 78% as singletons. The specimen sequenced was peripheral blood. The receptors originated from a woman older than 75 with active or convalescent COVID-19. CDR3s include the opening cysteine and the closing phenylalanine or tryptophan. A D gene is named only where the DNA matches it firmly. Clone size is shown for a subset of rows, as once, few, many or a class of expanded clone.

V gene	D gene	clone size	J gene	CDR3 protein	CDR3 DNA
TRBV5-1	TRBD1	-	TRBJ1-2	CASSQDRGSGYTF	TGCGCCAGCAGCCAAGACAGGGGTAGTGGCTACACCTTC
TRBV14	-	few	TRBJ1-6	CASSLNGGSPLHF	TGTGCCAGCAGCCTTAACGGGGGATCACCCCTCCACTTT
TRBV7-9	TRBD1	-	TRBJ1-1	CASSHDRGLGTEAFF	TGTGCCAGCAGCCACGACAGGGGGCTGGGTACTGAAGCTTTCTTT
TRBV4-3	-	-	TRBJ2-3	CASSQDLGGSYTDTQYF	TGCGCCAGCAGCCAAGATCTCGGGGGATCCTACACAGATACGCAGTATTTT
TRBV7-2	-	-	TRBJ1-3	CASSLGFRSSGNTIYF	TGTGCCAGCAGCTTAGGGTTTCGGAGCTCTGGAAACACCATATATTTT
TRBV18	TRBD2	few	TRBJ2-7	CASSPPGTSGGLYEQYF	TGTGCCAGCTCACCACCGGGGACTAGCGGGGGGCTCTACGAGCAGTACTTC
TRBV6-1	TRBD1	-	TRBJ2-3	CASSEGTGGTDTQYF	TGTGCCAGCAGTGAGGGGACAGGGGGCACAGATACGCAGTATTTT
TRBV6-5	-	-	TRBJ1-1	CASSYSRQLNTEAFF	TGTGCCAGCAGTTACTCCCGACAGCTAAACACTGAAGCTTTCTTT
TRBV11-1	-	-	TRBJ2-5	CASSLALRGETQYF	TGTGCCAGCAGCTTAGCGCTCCGCGGCGAGACCCAGTACTTC
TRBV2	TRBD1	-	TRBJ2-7	CASSADRSSYEQYF	TGTGCCAGCAGTGCGGACAGGAGCTCCTACGAGCAGTACTTC
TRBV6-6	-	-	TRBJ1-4	CASSYRVNEKLFF	TGTGCCAGCAGTTACCGGGTTAATGAAAAACTGTTTTTT
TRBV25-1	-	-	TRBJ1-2	CASSDRGGGGYTF	TGTGCCAGCAGTGACAGGGGCGGGGGCGGCTACACCTTC
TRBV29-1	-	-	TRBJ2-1	CSVGSGANRGNEQFF	TGCAGCGTTGGGTCGGGCGCCAATCGGGGGAATGAGCAGTTCTTC
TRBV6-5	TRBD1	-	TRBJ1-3	CASSYSATGTGNTIYF	TGTGCCAGCAGTTACTCGGCGACAGGGACTGGAAACACCATATATTTT
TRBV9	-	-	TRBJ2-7	CASSAGSSYEQYF	TGTGCCAGCAGCGCCGGGTCATCCTACGAGCAGTACTTC
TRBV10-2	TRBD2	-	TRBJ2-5	CASRGLGGGAVETQYF	TGCGCCAGCCGCGGGTTGGGCGGGGGGGCCGTGGAGACCCAGTACTTC
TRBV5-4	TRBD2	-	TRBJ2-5	CASSLGSGGAETQYF	TGTGCCAGCAGCTTGGGCAGCGGGGGGGCTGAGACCCAGTACTTC
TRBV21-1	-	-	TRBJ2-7	CASSAQGDSYEQYF	TGTGCCAGCAGCGCACAGGGGGACTCCTACGAGCAGTACTTC
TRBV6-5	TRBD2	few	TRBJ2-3	CASSLWGLQADTQYF	TGTGCCAGCAGTCTCTGGGGACTACAGGCAGATACGCAGTATTTT
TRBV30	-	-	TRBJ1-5	CAWSPTGVQPQHF	TGTGCCTGGAGTCCGACGGGGGTTCAGCCCCAGCATTTT
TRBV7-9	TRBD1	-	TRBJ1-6	CASSSIGQGTENSPLHF	TGTGCCAGCAGCTCTATAGGACAGGGGACGGAGAATTCACCCCTCCACTTT
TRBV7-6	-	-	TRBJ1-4	CASSRGGREKLFF	TGTGCCAGCAGCAGAGGAGGTCGTGAAAAACTGTTTTTT
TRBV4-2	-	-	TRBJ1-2	CASRGQSLRFNYGYTF	TGTGCCAGCAGGGGGCAGAGCCTGAGATTTAACTATGGCTACACCTTC
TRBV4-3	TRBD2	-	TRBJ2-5	CASSQDSLEGGAPQYF	TGCGCCAGCAGCCAAGATTCTCTCGAGGGAGGGGCCCCCCAGTACTTC
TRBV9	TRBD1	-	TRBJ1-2	CASSVDPGQSSGYTF	TGTGCCAGCAGCGTAGACCCGGGACAGTCCTCCGGCTACACCTTC
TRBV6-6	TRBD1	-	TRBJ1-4	CASSYGTGKYEKLFF	TGTGCCAGCAGTTACGGGACAGGGAAATATGAAAAACTGTTTTTT
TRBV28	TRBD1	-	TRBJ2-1	CAISPDRVVNYNEQFF	TGTGCCATCTCTCCCGACAGGGTTGTCAACTACAATGAGCAGTTCTTC
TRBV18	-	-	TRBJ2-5	CASSGTQEQETQYF	TGTGCCAGCTCAGGTACTCAGGAACAAGAGACCCAGTACTTC
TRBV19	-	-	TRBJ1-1	CASSPMGQVNTEAFF	TGTGCCAGTAGTCCAATGGGACAAGTGAACACTGAAGCTTTCTTT
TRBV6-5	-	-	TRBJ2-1	CASFSWTAYNEQFF	TGTGCCAGTTTCTCCTGGACAGCATACAATGAGCAGTTCTTC
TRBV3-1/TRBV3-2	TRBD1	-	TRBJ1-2	CASSSTGIYGYTF	TGTGCCAGCAGCTCGACAGGGATCTATGGCTACACCTTC
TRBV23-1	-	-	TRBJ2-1	CASSQFELEVEQFF	TGCGCCAGCAGTCAATTCGAACTAGAAGTCGAGCAGTTCTTC
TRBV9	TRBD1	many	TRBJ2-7	CASSVAPGQGGEQYF	TGTGCCAGCAGCGTAGCTCCGGGACAGGGAGGCGAGCAGTACTTC
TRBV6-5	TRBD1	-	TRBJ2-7	CASSYRTGGRYEQYF	TGTGCCAGCAGTTACCGCACAGGGGGCAGGTACGAGCAGTACTTC
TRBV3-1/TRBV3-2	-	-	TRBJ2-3	CASSQTTGGTDTQYF	TGTGCCAGCAGCCAAACCACGGGGGGCACAGATACGCAGTATTTT
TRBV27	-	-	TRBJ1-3	CASRPEGTHVFGRSGNTIYF	TGTGCCAGCAGACCAGAAGGGACACACGTTTTTGGGCGCTCTGGAAACACCATATATTTT
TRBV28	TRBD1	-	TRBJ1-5	CASSLLDRGDQPQHF	TGTGCCAGCAGTCTCCTGGACAGGGGCGATCAGCCCCAGCATTTT
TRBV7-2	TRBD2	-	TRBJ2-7	CASSLVGLAGVEEQYF	TGTGCCAGCAGCTTAGTCGGACTAGCGGGGGTAGAAGAGCAGTACTTC
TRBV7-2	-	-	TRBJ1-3	CASSFLRNTIYF	TGTGCCAGCAGCTTTCTAAGAAACACCATATATTTT
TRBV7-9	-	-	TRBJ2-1	CASSLAGGDNEQFF	TGTGCCAGCAGCTTAGCGGGGGGAGACAATGAGCAGTTCTTC
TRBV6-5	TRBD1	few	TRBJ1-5	CASSYSGTGIQPQHF	TGTGCCAGCAGTTACTCGGGGACAGGGATTCAGCCCCAGCATTTT
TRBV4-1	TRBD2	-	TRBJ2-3	CASSLRLAPDTQYF	TGCGCCAGCAGCCTCCGACTAGCGCCAGATACGCAGTATTTT
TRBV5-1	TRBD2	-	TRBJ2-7	CASSLSTSGGYEQYF	TGCGCCAGCAGCTTGTCAACTAGCGGGGGATACGAGCAGTACTTC
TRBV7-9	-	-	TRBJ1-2	CASSLESMTVPGYTF	TGTGCCAGCAGCTTAGAGTCAATGACAGTTCCTGGCTACACCTTC
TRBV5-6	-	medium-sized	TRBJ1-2	CASSLGGSNGYTF	TGTGCCAGCAGCTTGGGCGGCTCGAACGGCTACACCTTC
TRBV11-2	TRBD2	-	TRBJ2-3	CASSRRLAGVTDTQYF	TGTGCCAGCAGCCGCCGACTAGCGGGGGTCACAGATACGCAGTATTTT
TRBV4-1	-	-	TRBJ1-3	CASSQGTSSGNTIYF	TGCGCCAGCAGCCAAGGTACAAGCTCTGGAAACACCATATATTTT
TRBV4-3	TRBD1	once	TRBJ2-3	CASSQATGPQTQYF	TGCGCCAGCAGCCAAGCGACAGGGCCCCAAACGCAGTATTTT
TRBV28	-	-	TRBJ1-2	CASSRNYGYTF	TGTGCCAGCAGCAGAAACTATGGCTACACCTTC
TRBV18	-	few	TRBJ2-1	CASSPPGNEQFF	TGTGCCAGCTCACCCCCCGGCAATGAGCAGTTCTTC
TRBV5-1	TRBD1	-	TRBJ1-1	CASSLGSGGTGGSGTEAFF	TGCGCCAGCAGCTTGGGTTCGGGAGGGACAGGGGGCTCCGGCACTGAAGCTTTCTTT
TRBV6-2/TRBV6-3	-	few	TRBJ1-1	CASSPLKTGGTEAFF	TGTGCCAGCAGCCCGCTCAAAACCGGGGGCACTGAAGCTTTCTTT
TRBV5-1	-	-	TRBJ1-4	CASSPGTWQATEKLFF	TGCGCCAGCAGCCCGGGGACATGGCAGGCTACTGAAAAACTGTTTTTT
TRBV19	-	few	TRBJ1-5	CASSIVPGGRMGQPQHF	TGTGCCAGTAGTATAGTCCCGGGTGGGAGGATGGGGCAGCCCCAGCATTTT